This T cell receptor (beta chain) was observed in a study of beta chain features in type 1 diabetes. Study background: Patients were similar to healthy donors in age and gender (as well as in cell yields). There were approximately 110,000,000 sorted cells examined across all samples.

All of the isolated RNA was reverse transcribed, so expressed TCRB transcripts were sequenced. The data were produced by immunoSEQ multiplex PCR, yet TCRdb's version contains in-frame clones alone and is incomplete. Altogether 150,000 to 200,000 clones are present, roughly 59% being singletons, with the ten largest covering approximately 0.09%. This clone was found a few times. Its specificity is unknown. This sample includes further DNA sequences coding for the same CDR3. Findings and caveats of the study: Patients showed naive, central memory and Treg TCRB repertoires that appeared more similar than those of healthy donors. Shortening that was moderate but significant affected the TCRB CDR3s of Type 1 diabetes patients in all four CD4+ subsets.

Germline V gene sequence: CDR1 SQVTM, CDR2 ANQGSEA. The CDR3 is made up of 12 amino acids. The V and J ends lost 7 bases and 2 bases, in that order; junction bases with no gene match: 1. Populations isolated by sorting all had purity greater than 95%. What was sequenced was naive CD4+ T cells from blood. This clonotype originated in a man aged 25-45 years with type 1 diabetes. The J gene is TRBJ1-2, the V gene TRBV29-1; 10 positions agree with TRBD1. The CDR3 spells CSAGQGNYGYTF. In DNA, the CDR3 is TGCAGCGCGGGACAGGGGAACTATGGCTACACCTTC.